This T cell receptor beta chain was retrieved from a study of T cells in Graves' hyperthyroidism and ophthalmopathy (dated 2019 in TCRdb). In the study overall: Peripheral blood was sampled at the time of initial diagnosis, prior to any treatment. To identify distinguishing TCR V-J signatures, a discovery cohort of around 98 patients was used, comprising under 45 with Graves' ophthalmopathy and around 60 with stable Graves' hyperthyroidism. Prospective prediction of ophthalmopathy was tested in an independent validation cohort of 18 hyperthyroidism patients and approximately 17 patients who later progressed to ophthalmopathy. For training and testing, the 80 to 100 patients in the discovery cohort were randomly divided in a 7:3 ratio. In several Graves' hyperthyroidism patients, the study also compared T-cell repertoires from thyroid tissue with T-cell repertoires from blood. After sampling, hyperthyroidism patients received methimazole starting at 30 mg daily, and ophthalmopathy patients received high-dose intravenous methylprednisolone. TCR Vbeta CDR3 sequencing of 120 to 150 peripheral blood samples (over 40 ophthalmopathy, about 75 hyperthyroidism and approximately 17 progressor patients) is reported in the paper.

Note on this clonotype: The target of this receptor is not known. No qualities accompany the bases; no much larger clone lies one base away.

Ophthalmopathy patients had moderately to severely active disease, Clinical Activity Score of at least 3, NOSPECS grade of at least 4, and duration under 3 months. Patients with uncontrolled infections, other autoimmune diseases, pregnancy or lactation were excluded. Clinical symptoms, serum thyroxine and TRAb, thyroid ultrasound, and orbital computed tomography formed the basis for the diagnoses. PBMCs were isolated from about 9.1 ml of fresh peripheral blood by Ficoll-Paque density gradient centrifugation. Total RNA was extracted with Trizol reagent, and quality was checked on an Agilent 2100 Bioanalyzer. Amplification of TCR beta CDR3 regions was carried out from RNA transcripts. A first-round RT-PCR of the TCR CDR3 used the HTBI primer set with the Qiagen OneStep RT-PCR kit. The libraries were constructed in a second round of multiplex PCR and then size-selected and purified. Libraries were sequenced paired-end with 100 bp reads on an Illumina HiSeq2000. Per the original workflow: SOAPnuke was used to process the raw data, throwing out any read that contained adapters or uncalled bases, had a mean Phred below 15, or lacked an exact constant-primer or identifier match. COPE v1.2.5 was used to merge the high-quality paired reads, and each unique nucleotide sequence was defined as a clonotype. MiTCR v1.1 was used to align the clonotypes against IMGT TRBV, TRBD and TRBJ reference segments. The analysis included only V-J combinations with a frequency above 0.0001, which together covered 99.2% of the repertoires. A TCS score was defined as the ratio of F50 (clonal expansion) to E x V (chaos), with BLOSUM62-based TCRdist applied between CDR3 peptides within each V-J. Welch's t-statistics and random forest reduced around 520 V-J features to around 14, which were used in a naive Bayes classifier (R e1071). TCRdb applied fastp at Q25 and MiXCR to the public reads, then kept only in-frame beta chains. Each record represents a unique CDR3 protein, reported with the most common genes and DNA among its rows. TCRdb's processing, not the authors', yielded these V and J calls. The sample table records 560,000 or so distinct CDR3 sequences; about 20% of these occur just once. The ten most abundant clones make up 47% of the sample.

Reading from cysteine to phenylalanine, the CDR3 counts 13 amino acids. CDR3 DNA only is kept here, 39 bases in frame from base 1. Reading the germline V gene gives CDR1 SGDLS and CDR2 YYNGEE. Here V drops 4 bases and J drops 6 bases, and the junction holds 6 bases not matched to any gene. Beyond this particular receptor, the publication reports: In cross-validation, a model built on a 13 V-J signature told ophthalmopathy apart from stable hyperthyroidism with 87.88% sensitivity and roughly 83% specificity, and in testing the same model reached 80%/75%. Sample size was not statistically predetermined, and investigators were not blinded to group allocation. Most expanded thyroid clonotypes (frequency above 0.001) were also detected in blood, suggesting blood repertoires may reflect thyroid immune responses. In validation, progression to ophthalmopathy was predicted by the model with 70.59% sensitivity and roughly 76% specificity, a median of about 6 months before onset.

This receptor chain uses TRBV9 and TRBJ1-2; TRBD1 aligns with 7 central bases. This sequence was found in a man aged 40-55 years with Graves' ophthalmopathy. The sequenced sample consisted of blood. The DNA sequence is as follows: TGTGCCAGCAGCACCCCCAGGGGGGATGGCTACACCTTC. It encodes CASSTPRGDGYTF.